The text below deals with one T cell receptor beta chain. Antigen specificity is unknown. Each subset's genomic DNA was shared equally among a number of immunoSEQ plates. DNA at 200 ng, roughly 27,000 T cell genomes, went into sorted-subset replicate PCRs. Sequenced by immunoSEQ multiplex PCR; TCRdb stores in-frame clones only, minus some. This sample yields millions of clones, of which about 93% are seen a single time; roughly 1.8% belongs to the top ten. This sample was taken from a study of shared clonotypes between healthy human individuals. Only CD45RO-negative cells positively selected for CCR7 counted as naive CD8 cells, so terminally differentiated effector memory CD45RA+ cells were excluded. Donors comprised healthy HIV-negative adults lacking recent acute infections or vaccinations. Study-wide results and caveats: Compared with memory subsets, naive subsets generally had larger estimated richness.

This TCR was sampled from a man younger than 35 in good health. Some clones in this sample may be carry-over from other donors' samples. Material for sequencing was naive CD8+ T cells from PBMCs.

CDR3 region: CASSQEEFRETQYF. The CDR3 nucleotides are TGTGCCAGCAGCCAAGAAGAGTTTAGAGAGACCCAGTACTTC. V is TRBV4-2 and J is TRBJ2-5; D unclear. Trimming left V 0 bases short and J 4 bases short, with 9 bases between. Germline V gives CDR1 LGHNA, CDR2 YNFKEQ. This CDR3 is 14 amino acids long.